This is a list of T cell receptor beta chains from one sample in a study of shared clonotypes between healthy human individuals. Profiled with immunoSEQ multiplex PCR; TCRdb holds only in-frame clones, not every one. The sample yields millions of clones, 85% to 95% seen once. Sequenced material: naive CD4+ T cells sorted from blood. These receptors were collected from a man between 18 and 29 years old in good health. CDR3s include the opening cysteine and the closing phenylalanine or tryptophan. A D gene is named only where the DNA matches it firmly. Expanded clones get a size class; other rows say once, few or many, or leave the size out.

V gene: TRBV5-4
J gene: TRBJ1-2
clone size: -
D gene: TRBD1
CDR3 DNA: TGTGCCAGCAGCTTCCGGGACAGGGGATCTGGCTACACCTTC
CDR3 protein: CASSFRDRGSGYTF

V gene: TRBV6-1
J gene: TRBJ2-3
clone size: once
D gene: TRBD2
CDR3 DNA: TGTGCCAGCAGTGAGGTTAGCGGGAGTATCACAGATACGCAGTATTTT
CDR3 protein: CASSEVSGSITDTQYF

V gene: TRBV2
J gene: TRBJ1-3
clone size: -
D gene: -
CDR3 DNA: TGTGCCAGCAGCCACGATCTGAGGGGCCGCTCTGGAAACACCATATATTTT
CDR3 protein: CASSHDLRGRSGNTIYF

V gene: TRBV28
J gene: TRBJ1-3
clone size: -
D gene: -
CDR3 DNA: TGTGCCAGCAGTGGGACGTCTGGAAACACCATATATTTT
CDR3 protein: CASSGTSGNTIYF

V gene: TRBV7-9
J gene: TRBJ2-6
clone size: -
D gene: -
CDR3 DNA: TGTGCCAGCAGTGGACCTCTAGATTCTGGGGCCAACGTCCTGACTTTC
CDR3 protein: CASSGPLDSGANVLTF

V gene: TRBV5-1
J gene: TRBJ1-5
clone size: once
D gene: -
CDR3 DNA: TGCGCCAGCAGCTTGGTTCCGGGGGCGAATCAGCCCCAGCATTTT
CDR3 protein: CASSLVPGANQPQHF

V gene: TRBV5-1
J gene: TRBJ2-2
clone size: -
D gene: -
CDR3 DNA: TGCGCCAGCAGCAAGGATTTGACCGGGGAGCTGTTTTTT
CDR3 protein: CASSKDLTGELFF

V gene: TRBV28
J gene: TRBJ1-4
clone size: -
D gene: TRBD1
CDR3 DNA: TGTGCCAGCAGTCCGACAGGGGCCGGGAATGAAAAACTGTTTTTT
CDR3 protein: CASSPTGAGNEKLFF

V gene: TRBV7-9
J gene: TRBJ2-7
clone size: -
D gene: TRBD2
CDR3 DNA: TGTGCCAGCAGCCACTCGGGACTAGCGGCCTACGAGCAGTACTTC
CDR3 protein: CASSHSGLAAYEQYF

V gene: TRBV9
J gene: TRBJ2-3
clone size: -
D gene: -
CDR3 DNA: TGTGCCAGCAGCGTATCGGGCGGAGTTGGGGATACGCAGTATTTT
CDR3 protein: CASSVSGGVGDTQYF

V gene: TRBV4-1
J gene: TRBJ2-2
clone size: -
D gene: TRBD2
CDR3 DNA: TGCGCCAGCAGCCGAGCCGGACTAGCGGGAGGGCCGACCCCCAGGGAGCTGTTTTTT
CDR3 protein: CASSRAGLAGGPTPRELFF

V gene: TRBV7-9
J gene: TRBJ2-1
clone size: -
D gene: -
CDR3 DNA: TGTGCCAGCAGCTTAGGAAAGGGCCTCGGGGTCGGAACCTACAATGAGCAGTTCTTC
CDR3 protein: CASSLGKGLGVGTYNEQFF

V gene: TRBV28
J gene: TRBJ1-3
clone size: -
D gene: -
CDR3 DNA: TGTGCCAGCAGTTCCCCGAGCGGCTCTGGAAACACCATATATTTT
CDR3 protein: CASSSPSGSGNTIYF

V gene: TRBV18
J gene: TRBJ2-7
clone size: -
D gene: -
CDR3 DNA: TGTGCCAGCTCACTAGACAGGAAGTACGAGCAGTACTTC
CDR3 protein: CASSLDRKYEQYF

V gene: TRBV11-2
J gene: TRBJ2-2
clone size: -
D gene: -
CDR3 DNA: TGTGCCAGCAGCTTGGGGGGACAGTGGACCGGGGAGCTGTTTTTT
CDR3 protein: CASSLGGQWTGELFF

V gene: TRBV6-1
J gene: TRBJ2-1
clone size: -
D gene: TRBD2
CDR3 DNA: TGTGCCAGCAGTTCTATAGCGGGGTCGGAGCAGTTCTTC
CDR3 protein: CASSSIAGSEQFF

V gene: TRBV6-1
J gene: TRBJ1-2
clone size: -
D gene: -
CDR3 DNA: TGTGCCAGCAGTGAAGAAAGGGGTCTATATGGCTACACCTTC
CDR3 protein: CASSEERGLYGYTF

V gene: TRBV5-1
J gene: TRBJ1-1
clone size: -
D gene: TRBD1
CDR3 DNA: TGCGCCAGCAGCTTGCCCGGGACAGCGAGTGAAGCTTTCTTT
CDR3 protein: CASSLPGTASEAFF

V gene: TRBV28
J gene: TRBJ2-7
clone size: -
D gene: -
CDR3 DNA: TGTGCCAGCAGCCCTGGGGGCAGAGATTACGAGCAGTACTTC
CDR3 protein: CASSPGGRDYEQYF

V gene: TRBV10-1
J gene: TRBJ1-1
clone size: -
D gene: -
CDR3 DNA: TGCGCCAGCAGTTCCGACAGGCTGAACACTGAAGCTTTCTTT
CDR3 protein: CASSSDRLNTEAFF

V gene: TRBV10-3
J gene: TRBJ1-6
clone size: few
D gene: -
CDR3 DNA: TGTGCCATCAGCGTGGAAAGTCTCTCTAATTCACCCCTCCACTTT
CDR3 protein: CAISVESLSNSPLHF

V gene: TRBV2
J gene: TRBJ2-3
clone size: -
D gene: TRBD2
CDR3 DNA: TGTGCGGGACGGGGGGACACAGATACGCAGTATTTT
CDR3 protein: CAGRGDTDTQYF

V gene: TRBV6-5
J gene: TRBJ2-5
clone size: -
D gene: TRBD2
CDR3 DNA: TGTGCCAGCAAACCGGGACTAGCGTCGGAGACCCAGTACTTC
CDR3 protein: CASKPGLASETQYF

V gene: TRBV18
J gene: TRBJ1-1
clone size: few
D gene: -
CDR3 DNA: TGTGCCAGCTCACCAACACAGAACACTGAAGCTTTCTTT
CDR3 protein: CASSPTQNTEAFF

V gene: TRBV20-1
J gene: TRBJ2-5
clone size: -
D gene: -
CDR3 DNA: TGCAGTGCTGTCTCCCAAGAGACCCAGTACTTC
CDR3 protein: CSAVSQETQYF

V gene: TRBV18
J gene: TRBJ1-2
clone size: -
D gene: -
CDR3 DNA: TGTGCCAGCTCACCACCAGTAGAAAGCTATGGCTACACCTTC
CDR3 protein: CASSPPVESYGYTF

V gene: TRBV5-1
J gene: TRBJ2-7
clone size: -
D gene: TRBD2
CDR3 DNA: TGCGCCAGCAGCGGCGGGACTAGCGGCTACGAGCAGTACTTC
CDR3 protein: CASSGGTSGYEQYF

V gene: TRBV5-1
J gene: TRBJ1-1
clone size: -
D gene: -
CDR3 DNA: TGCGCCAGCAGTGGCTCCACAAACACTGAAGCTTTCTTT
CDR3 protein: CASSGSTNTEAFF

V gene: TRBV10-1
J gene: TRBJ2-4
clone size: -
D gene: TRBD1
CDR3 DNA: TGCGCCAGCAGTAGGACAGGCCAAAACATTCAGTACTTC
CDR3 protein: CASSRTGQNIQYF

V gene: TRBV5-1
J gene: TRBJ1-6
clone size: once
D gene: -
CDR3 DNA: TGCGCCAGCAGCTTGTCCACTACGGAGAATTCACCCCTCCACTTT
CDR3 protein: CASSLSTTENSPLHF

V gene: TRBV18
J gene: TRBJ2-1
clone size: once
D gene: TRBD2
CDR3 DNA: TGTGCCAGCTTAGCGGGAGTCGGGAATGAGCAGTTCTTC
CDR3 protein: CASLAGVGNEQFF

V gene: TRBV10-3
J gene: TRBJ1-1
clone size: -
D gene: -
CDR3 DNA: TGTGCCATCAGCCAGACAGGATCTGTTACAGGAGCTTTCTTT
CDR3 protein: CAISQTGSVTGAFF

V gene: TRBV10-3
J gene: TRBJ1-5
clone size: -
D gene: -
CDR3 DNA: TGTGCCATCAGTGAGTCTGGGGGAGGACAGCCCCAGCATTTT
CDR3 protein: CAISESGGGQPQHF

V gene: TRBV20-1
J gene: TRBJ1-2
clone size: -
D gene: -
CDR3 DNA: TGCAGACTGGACAGTGACTATGGCTACACCTTC
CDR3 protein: CRLDSDYGYTF

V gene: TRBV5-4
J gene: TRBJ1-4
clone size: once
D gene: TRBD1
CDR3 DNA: TGTGCCAGCAGCTTGGCCGGACAGGGTCTTAGCGAAAAACTGTTTTTT
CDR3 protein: CASSLAGQGLSEKLFF

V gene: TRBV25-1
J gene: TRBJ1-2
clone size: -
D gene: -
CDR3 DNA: TGTGCCAGCAGTGAATACAAGGACGGTAACTATGGCTACACCTTC
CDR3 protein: CASSEYKDGNYGYTF

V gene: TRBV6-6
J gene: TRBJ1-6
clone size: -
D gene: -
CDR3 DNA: TGTGCCAGCAGCGACGGGCCCAGCACAAATTCACCCCTCCACTTT
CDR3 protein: CASSDGPSTNSPLHF

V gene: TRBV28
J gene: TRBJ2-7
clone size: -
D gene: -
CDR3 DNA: TGTGCCAGCAGTTTTAGAGAGCAGTACTTC
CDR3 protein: CASSFREQYF

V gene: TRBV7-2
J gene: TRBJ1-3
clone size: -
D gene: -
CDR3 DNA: TGTGCCAGCAGCCAAGGACCGACTAGCTCTGGAAACACCATATATTTT
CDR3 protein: CASSQGPTSSGNTIYF

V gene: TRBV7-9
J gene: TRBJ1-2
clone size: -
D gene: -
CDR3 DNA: TGTGCCAGCAGTCTCGCGACCGGGAAAGGCTACACCTTC
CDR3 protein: CASSLATGKGYTF

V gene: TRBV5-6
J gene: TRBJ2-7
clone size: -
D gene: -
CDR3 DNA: TGTGCCAGCAGCGTGCTCGGAGGGGGGGAAATCGGCGAGCAGTACTTC
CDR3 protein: CASSVLGGGEIGEQYF